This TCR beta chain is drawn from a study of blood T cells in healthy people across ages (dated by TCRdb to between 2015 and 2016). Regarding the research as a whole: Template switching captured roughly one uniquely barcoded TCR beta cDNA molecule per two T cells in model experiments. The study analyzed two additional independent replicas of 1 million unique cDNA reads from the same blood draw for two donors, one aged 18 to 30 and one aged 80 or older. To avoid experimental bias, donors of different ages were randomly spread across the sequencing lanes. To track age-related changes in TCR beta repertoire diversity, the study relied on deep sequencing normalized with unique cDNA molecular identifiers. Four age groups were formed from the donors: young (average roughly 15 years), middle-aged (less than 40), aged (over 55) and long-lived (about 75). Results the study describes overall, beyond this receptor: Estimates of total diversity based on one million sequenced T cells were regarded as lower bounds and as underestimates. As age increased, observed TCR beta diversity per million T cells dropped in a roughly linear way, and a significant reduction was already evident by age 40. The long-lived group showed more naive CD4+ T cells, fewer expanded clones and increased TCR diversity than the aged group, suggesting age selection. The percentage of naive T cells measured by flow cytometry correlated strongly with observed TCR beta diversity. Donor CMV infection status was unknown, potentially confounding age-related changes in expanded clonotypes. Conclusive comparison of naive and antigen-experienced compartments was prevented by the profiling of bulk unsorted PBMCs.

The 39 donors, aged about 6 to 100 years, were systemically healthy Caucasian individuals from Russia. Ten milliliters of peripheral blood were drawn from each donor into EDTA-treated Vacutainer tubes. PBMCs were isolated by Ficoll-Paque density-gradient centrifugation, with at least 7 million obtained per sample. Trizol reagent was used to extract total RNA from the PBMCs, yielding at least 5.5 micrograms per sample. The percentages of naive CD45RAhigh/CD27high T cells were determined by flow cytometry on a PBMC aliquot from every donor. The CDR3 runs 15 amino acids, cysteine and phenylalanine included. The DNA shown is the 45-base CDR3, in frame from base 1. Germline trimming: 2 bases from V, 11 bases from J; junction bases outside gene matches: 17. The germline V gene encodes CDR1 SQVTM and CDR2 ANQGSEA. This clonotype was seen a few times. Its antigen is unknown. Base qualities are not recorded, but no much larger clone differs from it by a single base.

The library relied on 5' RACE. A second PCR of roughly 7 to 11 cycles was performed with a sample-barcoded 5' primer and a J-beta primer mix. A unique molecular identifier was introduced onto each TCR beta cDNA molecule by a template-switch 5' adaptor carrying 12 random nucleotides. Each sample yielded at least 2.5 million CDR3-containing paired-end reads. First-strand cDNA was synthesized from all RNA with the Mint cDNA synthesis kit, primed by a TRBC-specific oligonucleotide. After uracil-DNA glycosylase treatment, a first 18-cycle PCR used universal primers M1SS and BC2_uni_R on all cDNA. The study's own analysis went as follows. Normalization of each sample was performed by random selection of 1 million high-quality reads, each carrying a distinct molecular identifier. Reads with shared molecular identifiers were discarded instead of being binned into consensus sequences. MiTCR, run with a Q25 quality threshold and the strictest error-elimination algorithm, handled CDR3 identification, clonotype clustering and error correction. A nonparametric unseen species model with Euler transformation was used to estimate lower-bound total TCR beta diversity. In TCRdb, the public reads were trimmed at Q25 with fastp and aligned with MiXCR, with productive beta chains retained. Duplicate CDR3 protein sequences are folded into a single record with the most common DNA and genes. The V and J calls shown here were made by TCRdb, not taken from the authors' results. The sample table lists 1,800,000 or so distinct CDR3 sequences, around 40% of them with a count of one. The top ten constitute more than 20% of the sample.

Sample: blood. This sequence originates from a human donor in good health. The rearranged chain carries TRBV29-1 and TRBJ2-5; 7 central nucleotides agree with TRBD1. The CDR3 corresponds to CSVESRDEGAEEQYF. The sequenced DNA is TGCAGCGTTGAATCTCGGGATGAGGGGGCAGAGGAGCAGTACTTC.